The clone carrying this T cell receptor beta chain appeared once. Its antigen is unidentified. The CDR3 is 15 residues long. The germline CDR1 and CDR2 sequences are MNHNS and SASEGT. The trim removed 1 base at V and 3 bases at J, leaving 5 bases unmatched. At the Johns Hopkins FTIC core, DNA taken from cultured CD4+ T cells was sequenced by way of the Oncomine TCR Beta short-read assay. MiXCR, run by TCRdb on the PCR reads, gives a single entry per CDR3 protein. The data contain about 13,000 distinct CDR3 sequences, more than 75% of them singletons. Treatment here: approximately nine-day PBMC culture with coronavirus spike peptide pools or control peptides (ViraFEST assay). Investigators isolated CD4+ T cells by negative selection after 10 days of culture. This sample was taken from a study of vaccination and CD4 T cells after COVID-19. In the study overall: Nasal swab PCR showed SARS-CoV-2 in convalescent patients, under 10 with mild and one with severe disease. Participants got two doses of BNT162b2 or mRNA-1273 vaccine.

The chain couples TRBV6-1 to TRBJ2-7, with 8 bases identical to TRBD1. The sample comprised CD4+ T cells from blood, cultured in vitro. The clonotype originates from a human donor who had recovered from COVID-19. The CDR3 reads CASSEGTGSFYEQYF. Here the CDR3 DNA reads TGTGCCAGCAGTGAAGGGACAGGGAGCTTCTACGAGCAGTACTTC.